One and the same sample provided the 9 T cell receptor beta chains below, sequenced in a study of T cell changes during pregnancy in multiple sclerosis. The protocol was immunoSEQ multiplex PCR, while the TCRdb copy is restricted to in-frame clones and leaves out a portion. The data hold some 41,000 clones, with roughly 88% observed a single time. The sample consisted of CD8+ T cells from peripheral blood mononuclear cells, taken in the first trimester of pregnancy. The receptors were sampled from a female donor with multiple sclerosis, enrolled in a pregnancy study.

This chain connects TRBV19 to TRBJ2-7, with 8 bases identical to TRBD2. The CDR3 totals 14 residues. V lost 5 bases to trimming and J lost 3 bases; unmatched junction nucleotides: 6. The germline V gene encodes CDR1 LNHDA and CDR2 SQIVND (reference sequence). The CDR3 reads CASSESGSIYEQYF. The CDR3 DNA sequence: TGTGCCAGTAGTGAAAGCGGGAGTATCTACGAGCAGTACTTC.

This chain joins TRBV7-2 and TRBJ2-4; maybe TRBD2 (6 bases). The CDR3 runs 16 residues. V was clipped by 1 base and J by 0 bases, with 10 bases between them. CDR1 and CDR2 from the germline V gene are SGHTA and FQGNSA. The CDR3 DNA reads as TGTGCCAGCAGCTTAGTTCCGGGGGAAGCCAAAAACATTCAGTACTTC. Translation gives CASSLVPGEAKNIQYF.

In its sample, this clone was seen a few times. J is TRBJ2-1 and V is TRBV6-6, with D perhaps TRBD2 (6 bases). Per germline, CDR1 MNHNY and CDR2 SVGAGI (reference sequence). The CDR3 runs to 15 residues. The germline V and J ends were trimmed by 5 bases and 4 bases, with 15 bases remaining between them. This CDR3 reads CASSKEDYRYNEQFF. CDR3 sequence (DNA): TGTGCCAGCAGTAAGGAGGACTACCGATACAATGAGCAGTTCTTC.

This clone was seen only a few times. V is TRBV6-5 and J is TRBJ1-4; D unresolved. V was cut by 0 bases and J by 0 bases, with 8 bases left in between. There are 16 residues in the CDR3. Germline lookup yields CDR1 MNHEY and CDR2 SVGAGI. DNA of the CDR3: TGTGCCAGCAGTTACTCGGTGCGGGCAACTAATGAAAAACTGTTTTTT. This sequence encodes CASSYSVRATNEKLFF.

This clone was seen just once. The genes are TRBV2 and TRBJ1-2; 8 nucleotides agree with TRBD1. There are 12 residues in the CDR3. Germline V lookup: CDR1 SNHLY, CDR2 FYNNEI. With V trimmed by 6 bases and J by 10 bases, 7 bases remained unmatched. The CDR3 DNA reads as TGTGCCAGCAGATTCGACAGGGGTCCCTACACCTTC. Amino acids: CASRFDRGPYTF.

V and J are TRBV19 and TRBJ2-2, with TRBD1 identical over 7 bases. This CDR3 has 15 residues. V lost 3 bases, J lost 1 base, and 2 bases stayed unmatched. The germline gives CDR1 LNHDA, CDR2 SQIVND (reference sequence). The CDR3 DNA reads TGTGCCAGTAGTATTAGGACAGGGAACACCGGGGAGCTGTTTTTT. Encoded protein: CASSIRTGNTGELFF.

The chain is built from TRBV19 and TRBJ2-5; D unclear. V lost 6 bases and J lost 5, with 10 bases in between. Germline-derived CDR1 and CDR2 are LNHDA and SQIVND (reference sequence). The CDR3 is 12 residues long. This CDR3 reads CASRPDKETQYF. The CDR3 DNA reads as TGTGCCAGTAGACCAGACAAGGAGACCCAGTACTTC.

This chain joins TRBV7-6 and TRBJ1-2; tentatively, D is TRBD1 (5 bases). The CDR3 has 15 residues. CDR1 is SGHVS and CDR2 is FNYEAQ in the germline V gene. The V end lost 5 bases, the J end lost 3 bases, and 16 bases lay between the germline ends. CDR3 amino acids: CASSPWERGDYGYTF. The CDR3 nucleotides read TGTGCCAGCAGCCCCTGGGAGCGGGGGGACTATGGCTACACCTTC.

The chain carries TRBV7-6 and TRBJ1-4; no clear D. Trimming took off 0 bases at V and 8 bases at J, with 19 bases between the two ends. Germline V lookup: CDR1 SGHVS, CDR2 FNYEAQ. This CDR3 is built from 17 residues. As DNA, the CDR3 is TGTGCCAGCAGCTTAGCTATAGGAGGGCCCGAGCGGGAAAAACTGTTTTTT. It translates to CASSLAIGGPEREKLFF.